The following is a T cell receptor (beta chain) sequence with its context. The antigen remains unidentified. The source of the sample is a study of cytomegalovirus exposure and HLA in healthy donors. The PCR ran on 60 Vbeta and 13 Jbeta primers. Using immunoSEQ multiplex PCR, the repertoire was profiled, and TCRdb retains in-frame clones only, with some absent. Of about 120,000 clones in the sample, around 80% were seen once. Study-wide points: In a later analysis, V- and J-gene trimming of beta chains associated with a DCLRE1C missense variant, replicated independently. A few V segments could not be told apart, such as TRBV6-2 and TRBV6-3, and were left out. A later analysis reported that several of the most significant clusters appeared to be linked to common viral pathogens, among them Epstein-Barr virus.

V lost 0 bases to trimming and J lost 5 bases, with 8 bases between them. The CDR3 is 13 residues long. Looked up from germline, CDR1 is SGHDT and CDR2 is YYEEEE. J is TRBJ1-1 and V is TRBV5-6; possible D gene TRBD1, 5 bases. The TCR sequence derives from a man in his forties or fifties in good health and CMV-seronegative. The sample taken for sequencing was PBMCs. The CDR3 is CASSLVRGTEAFF. CDR3 nucleotides: TGTGCCAGCAGCTTGGTACGGGGGACTGAAGCTTTCTTT.